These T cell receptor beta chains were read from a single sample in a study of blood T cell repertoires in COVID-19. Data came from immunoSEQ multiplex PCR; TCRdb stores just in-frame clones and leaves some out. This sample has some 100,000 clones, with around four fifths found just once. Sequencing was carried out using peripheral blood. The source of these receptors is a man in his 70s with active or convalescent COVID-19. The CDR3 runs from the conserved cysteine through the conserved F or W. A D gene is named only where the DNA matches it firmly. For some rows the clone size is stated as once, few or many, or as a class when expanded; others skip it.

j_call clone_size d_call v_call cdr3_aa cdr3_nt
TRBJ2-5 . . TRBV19 CATSGGHQETQYF TGTGCCACCTCCGGGGGGCACCAAGAGACCCAGTACTTC
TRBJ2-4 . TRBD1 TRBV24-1 CATSDSLKGQGLAKNIQYF TGTGCCACCAGTGATTCCCTAAAGGGACAGGGATTAGCCAAAAACATTCAGTACTTC
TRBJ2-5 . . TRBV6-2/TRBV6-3 CASSSRDFQETQYF TGTGCCAGCAGTTCCCGGGACTTCCAAGAGACCCAGTACTTC
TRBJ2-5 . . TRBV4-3 CASSQDLGEGETQYF TGCGCCAGCAGCCAAGATTTGGGAGAAGGAGAGACCCAGTACTTC
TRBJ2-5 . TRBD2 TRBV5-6 CASSLVPSGETQYF TGTGCCAGCAGCTTGGTTCCTAGCGGGGAGACCCAGTACTTC
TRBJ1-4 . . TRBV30 CAWSDPGGDEKLFF TGTGCCTGGAGTGACCCCGGCGGTGATGAAAAACTGTTTTTT
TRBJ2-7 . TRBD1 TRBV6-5 CASSRSRTGNYEQYF TGTGCCAGCAGTAGGTCGAGGACAGGGAACTACGAGCAGTACTTC
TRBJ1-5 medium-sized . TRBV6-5 CASSPDSTGQPQHF TGTGCCAGCAGCCCGGACAGCACGGGGCAGCCCCAGCATTTT
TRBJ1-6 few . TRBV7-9 CASSPSAGNSPLHF TGTGCCAGCAGCCCCTCAGCAGGAAATTCACCCCTCCACTTT
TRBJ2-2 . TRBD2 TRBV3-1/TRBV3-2 CASSQDRGSLAAGELFF TGTGCCAGCAGCCAAGATAGGGGCAGCCTAGCGGCCGGGGAGCTGTTTTTT
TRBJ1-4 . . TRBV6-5 CASKNPGTNEKLFF TGTGCCAGCAAGAATCCGGGAACTAATGAAAAACTGTTTTTT
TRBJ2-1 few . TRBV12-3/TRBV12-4 CASSLSNEQFF TGTGCCAGCAGTTTATCGAATGAGCAGTTCTTC
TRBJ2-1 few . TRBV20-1 CSASGGAGAPGNEQFF TGCAGTGCTAGTGGGGGGGCGGGGGCCCCGGGCAATGAGCAGTTCTTC
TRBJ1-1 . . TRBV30 CAWSVLEAEAFF TGTGCCTGGAGTGTACTAGAGGCTGAAGCTTTCTTT
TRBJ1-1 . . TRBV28 CASISGVQAFF TGTGCCAGCATTAGTGGAGTTCAAGCTTTCTTT
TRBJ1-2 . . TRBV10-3 CAISLQGVYGYTF TGTGCCATCAGTCTACAGGGTGTCTATGGCTACACCTTC
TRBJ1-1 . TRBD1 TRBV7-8 CASSLRDRGSNTEAFF TGTGCCAGCAGCTTGCGGGACAGGGGGTCCAACACTGAAGCTTTCTTT
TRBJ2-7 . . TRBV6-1 CASSEAGGSYEQYF TGTGCCAGCAGTGAAGCGGGAGGATCCTACGAGCAGTACTTC